The 9 T cell receptor beta chains listed next were all sequenced from one sample in a study of OX40 agonist ivuxolimab in advanced cancers. Clones were read by immunoSEQ multiplex PCR, and TCRdb kept only the in-frame ones, dropping some. The sample records tens of thousands of clones, approximately 92% being singletons. Source: CD4+ or CD8+ T cells sorted from blood, taken in a trial of the OX40 agonist ivuxolimab. The source is an adult with an advanced solid tumor such as melanoma, head and neck, liver or kidney cancer.

The J gene is TRBJ2-1, the V gene TRBV10-3, with D unresolved. V lost 1 base and J lost 0, with 10 bases in between. Looked up from germline, CDR1 is ENHRY and CDR2 is SYGVKD. This CDR3 has 16 amino acids. CDR3 nucleotides: TGTGCCATCAGTGAGTTCGAAATACACTCCTACAATGAGCAGTTCTTC. Translating gives CAISEFEIHSYNEQFF.

CDR3 in DNA: TGTGCCAGCAGTGAAAGGGGATCCACTGAAGCTTTCTTT. Encoded protein: CASSERGSTEAFF. The chain links TRBV25-1 to TRBJ1-1; maybe TRBD1 (5 bases). In germline, CDR1 is MGHDK, CDR2 SYGVNS. The CDR3 has 13 amino acids. Trimming took off 2 bases at V and 4 bases at J, with 8 bases between the two ends.

This chain connects TRBV5-4 to TRBJ2-7; possibly TRBD1 for D (6 bases). The CDR3 is 19 residues long. V was clipped by 0 bases and J by 4 bases, with 26 bases between them. Germline-derived CDR1 and CDR2 are SGHNT and YYREEE (reference sequence). The CDR3 bases are TGTGCCAGCAGCTTGGGGGGGAGCACCACAGGGAGTATTAGTTACGAGCAGTACTTC. It codes for CASSLGGSTTGSISYEQYF.

The chain carries TRBV27 and TRBJ1-1; D may be TRBD1 (5 bases). Germline V CDR1 and CDR2: MNHEY, SMNVEV (reference sequence). Trimming stripped 5 bases from V and 1 base from J, with 20 bases between. The CDR3 has 17 amino acids. CDR3 nucleotide sequence: TGTGCCAGCAGTCCCACCGGCAGGCAGGGTAGGAACACTGAAGCTTTCTTT. As protein: CASSPTGRQGRNTEAFF.

The V and J genes are TRBV27 and TRBJ2-7, with D perhaps TRBD1 (5 bases). Germline assignment: CDR1 MNHEY and CDR2 SMNVEV (reference sequence). V was cut by 8 bases and J by 0 bases, with 14 bases left in between. The CDR3 length is 14 residues. In DNA, the CDR3 is TGTGCCAGCTCCACCGGCAGGGACTCCTACGAGCAGTACTTC. This translates into CASSTGRDSYEQYF.

The gene calls are TRBV19 and TRBJ1-5; unclear D gene. CDR3 size: 14 residues. Between the trimmed V and J ends, which lost 5 bases and 0 bases, there was a span of 8 bases. Per germline, CDR1 LNHDA and CDR2 SQIVND (reference sequence). In DNA form, the CDR3 reads TGTGCCAGTAGTGGGCCGGATAGCAATCAGCCCCAGCATTTT. Amino acid sequence: CASSGPDSNQPQHF.

The J gene is TRBJ2-2, the V gene TRBV7-9; the match to TRBD2 covers 9 bases. V lost 7 bases, J lost 0 bases, and 9 bases stayed unmatched. Germline lookup yields CDR1 SEHNR and CDR2 FQNEAQ (reference sequence). This CDR3 comprises 17 residues. The DNA of the CDR3 is TGTGCCAGCAACTTGGATAGCGGGAGATCGAACACCGGGGAGCTGTTTTTT. Protein sequence: CASNLDSGRSNTGELFF.

The chain uses TRBV4-3 and TRBJ2-1; 10 nucleotides line up with TRBD2. V dropped 0 bases and J dropped 0; count of bases not matched to a gene: 8. Germline CDR1 reads LGHNA; CDR2 reads YSLEER. The CDR3 has 19 residues. Here the CDR3 reads CASSQDRASGSPSYNEQFF. The CDR3 nucleotides read TGCGCCAGCAGCCAAGACCGGGCTAGCGGGAGCCCCTCCTACAATGAGCAGTTCTTC.

The V call is TRBV28, the J call TRBJ1-1; D not resolved. Germline CDR1 and CDR2: MDHEN and SYDVKM. The CDR3 contains 11 residues. V was clipped by 6 bases and J by 7 bases, with 9 bases between them. CDR3 sequence (DNA): TGTGCCAGCAGGAGCGGGGTTGAAGCTTTCTTT. This sequence encodes CASRSGVEAFF.